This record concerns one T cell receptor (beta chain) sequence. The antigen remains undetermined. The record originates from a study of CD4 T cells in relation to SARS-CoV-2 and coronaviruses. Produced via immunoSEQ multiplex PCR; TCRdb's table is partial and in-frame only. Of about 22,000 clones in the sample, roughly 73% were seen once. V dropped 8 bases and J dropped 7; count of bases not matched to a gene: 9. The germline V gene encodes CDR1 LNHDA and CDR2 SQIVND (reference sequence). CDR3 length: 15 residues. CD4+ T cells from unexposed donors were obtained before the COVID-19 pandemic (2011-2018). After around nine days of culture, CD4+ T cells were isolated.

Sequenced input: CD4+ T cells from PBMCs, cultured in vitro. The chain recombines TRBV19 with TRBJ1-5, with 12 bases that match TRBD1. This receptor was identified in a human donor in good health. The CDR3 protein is CASDRGQGAGQPQHF. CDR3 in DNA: TGTGCCAGTGATCGGGGACAGGGGGCTGGACAGCCCCAGCATTTT. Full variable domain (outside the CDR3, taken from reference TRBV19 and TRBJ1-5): DGGITQSPKYLFRKEGQNVTLSCEQNLNHDAMYWYRQDPGQGLRLIYYSQIVNDFQKGDIAEGYSVSREKKESFPLTVTSAQKNPTAFYLCASDRGQGAGQPQHFGDGTRLSIL.